This T cell receptor beta chain was documented in a study of cytomegalovirus exposure and HLA in healthy donors. Overall study: From about 170 million T cells, an earlier analysis saw approximately 110 million unique TCR beta sequences. Study findings and constraints: TCR beta chains numbering 164 were designated cytomegalovirus-associated. With further analysis later on, most CMV-associated TCR beta chains appeared HLA-restricted.

This CDR3 has 17 residues. Germline trimming cut 4 bases from V and 4 bases from J; bases unmatched to any gene: 13. Germline V gene sequence: CDR1 MNHNS, CDR2 SASEGT. With 60 Vbeta and 13 Jbeta primers, the PCR was carried out. The protocol was immunoSEQ multiplex PCR, while the TCRdb copy is restricted to in-frame clones and leaves out a portion. The sample shows 70,000 to 90,000 clones, about three quarters of them seen only once. As to this clone: What it binds is unknown.

This TCR was recovered from a male donor in good health and CMV-seropositive. The sample was PBMCs. This chain uses TRBV6-1 with TRBJ2-1; 7 bases align to TRBD2. Here the CDR3 DNA reads TGTGCCAGCAGTGGTGGGAGGGGTAGAGCCTATTACAATGAGCAGTTCTTC. Translation: CASSGGRGRAYYNEQFF.